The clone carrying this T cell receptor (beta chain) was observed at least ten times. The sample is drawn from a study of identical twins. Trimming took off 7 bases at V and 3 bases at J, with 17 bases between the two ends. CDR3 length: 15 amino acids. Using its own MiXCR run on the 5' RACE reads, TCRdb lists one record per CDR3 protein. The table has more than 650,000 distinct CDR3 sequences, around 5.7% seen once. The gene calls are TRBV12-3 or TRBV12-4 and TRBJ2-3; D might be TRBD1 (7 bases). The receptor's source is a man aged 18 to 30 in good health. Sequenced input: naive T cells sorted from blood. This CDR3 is CASNAGQPVTDTQYF. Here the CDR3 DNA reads TGTGCCAGCAACGCGGGACAGCCGGTAACAGATACGCAGTATTTT.